These 27 T cell receptor beta chains were all obtained from the same sample, sequenced in a study of blood T cell repertoires in COVID-19. Assay used: immunoSEQ multiplex PCR; TCRdb lists only in-frame clones, some missing. The top ten clones hold 14% of a sample with 35,000 to 50,000 clones, roughly 80% of them seen once. The sample comprised peripheral blood. The receptors were gathered from a man in his fifties with active or convalescent COVID-19.

The chain links TRBV10-2 to TRBJ2-2; D perhaps matches TRBD2 (6 bases). V was shortened by 0 bases and J by 5 bases, with 13 bases between the two germline ends. Germline V CDR1 and CDR2: WSHSY, SAAADI. This CDR3 contains 16 residues. The CDR3 here is CASSESRRVRTGELFF. The CDR3, as DNA: TGCGCCAGCAGTGAGTCGAGGAGGGTTCGAACCGGGGAGCTGTTTTTT.

V gene TRBV19 combines with J gene TRBJ2-3; 10 bases align to TRBD1. Germline-derived CDR1 and CDR2 are LNHDA and SQIVND (reference sequence). The CDR3 sequence is 18 residues long. J gave up 3 bases and V 0 bases, and 9 bases lay outside the gene matches. The CDR3 loop is CASSIEPPGQGRTDTQYF. The CDR3 DNA sequence: TGTGCCAGTAGTATAGAGCCTCCGGGACAGGGGAGGACAGATACGCAGTATTTT.

The chain combines TRBV5-1 with TRBJ2-3, with 9 bases that match TRBD2. The germline CDR1 and CDR2 sequences are SGHRS and YFSETQ. After removal of 4 bases from V and 2 bases from J, the junction contained 8 bases not matched to a gene. The CDR3 is 16 residues long. CDR3 amino acids: CASSHQERGATDTQYF. CDR3 DNA: TGCGCCAGCAGCCACCAAGAGCGGGGGGCCACAGATACGCAGTATTTT.

The V and J genes are TRBV10-3 and TRBJ1-2, with D tentatively TRBD1 (6 bases). The CDR3 extends over 13 amino acids. V dropped 10 bases and J dropped 8 bases, with 20 bases sitting between them. In germline, CDR1 is ENHRY, CDR2 SYGVKD. CDR3 protein: CANQQGVLSGYTF. The CDR3 coding sequence is TGTGCCAACCAACAGGGAGTTCTATCGGGCTACACCTTC.

The chain is built from TRBV2 and TRBJ1-2, with 8 bases matching TRBD1. This CDR3 has 15 amino acids. The germline V gene has CDR1 SNHLY and CDR2 FYNNEI. J was trimmed by 4 bases and V by 2 bases; bases with no gene match: 6. CDR3 coding DNA: TGTGCCAGCAGTGAACAGGGGGCCGTACCCTATGGCTACACCTTC. Amino acid sequence: CASSEQGAVPYGYTF.

As to this clone: Compared with germline, one end of the junction differs, possibly owing to a read error. The V call is TRBV2, the J call TRBJ2-3; TRBD2 aligns across 7 bases. This CDR3 contains 16 residues. From germline, CDR1 is SNHLY and CDR2 FYNNEI. DNA for the CDR3: TGTGCCAGCAACAGACTAGCTATTAGGAGCACAGATGCGCAGTATTTT. As protein: CASNRLAIRSTDAQYF.

The chain is built from TRBV15 and TRBJ2-5, with TRBD2 matching 8 bases. CDR3 size: 15 residues. Germline trimming cut 1 base from V and 5 bases from J; bases unmatched to any gene: 6. Germline V gene lookup returns CDR1 LNHNV and CDR2 YYDKDF (reference sequence). The CDR3 DNA is TGTGCCACCAGCAGAGGTAGCGGGGAGGGGGAGACCCAGTACTTC. This encodes CATSRGSGEGETQYF.

This clone was counted a single time. This chain joins TRBV5-4 and TRBJ1-1; 7 bases are shared with TRBD1. Losses at the gene ends were 0 bases for V and 2 bases for J; bases not matched to a gene: 4. CDR1 and CDR2 (germline): SGHNT, YYREEE (reference sequence). CDR3 length: 15 amino acids. CDR3 bases: TGTGCCAGCAGCTTGGGACAGGGAGTCAACACTGAAGCTTTCTTT. This encodes CASSLGQGVNTEAFF.

The genes are TRBV19 and TRBJ1-5; D unresolved. With 7 bases removed from V and 4 bases from J, the gap between germline ends came to 11 bases. Germline loops: CDR1 LNHDA, CDR2 SQIVND (reference sequence). The CDR3 has 13 residues. The chain's CDR3 is CASTQRGNQPQHF. The CDR3 DNA is TGTGCCAGTACCCAGCGCGGGAATCAGCCCCAGCATTTT.

V usage is TRBV10-1 and J usage is TRBJ1-2; 8 nucleotides align to TRBD1. V was clipped by 4 bases and J by 7 bases; unmatched bases: 8. Germline values: CDR1 WNHNN, CDR2 SYGVQD (reference sequence). This CDR3 has 14 residues. CDR3 protein: CASSAGQGSGGYTF. DNA for the CDR3: TGCGCCAGCAGTGCCGGACAGGGATCGGGTGGCTACACCTTC.

The rearrangement joins TRBV9 to TRBJ1-2; D may be TRBD1 (5 bases). This CDR3 has 16 amino acids. Germline V gives CDR1 SGDLS, CDR2 YYNGEE. Trimming removed 2 bases from V and 3 bases from J, with 17 bases in between. The CDR3 sequence is CASSVRRGGADYGYTF. The CDR3 nucleotides read TGTGCCAGCAGCGTCCGGCGGGGAGGGGCCGACTATGGCTACACCTTC.

For the CDR3, the DNA is TGTGCCAGCAGCGAGTGGGACAGACCTAATGAAAAACTGTTTTTT. This encodes CASSEWDRPNEKLFF. V and J are TRBV9 and TRBJ1-4, with 7 bases fitting TRBD1. CDR1 is SGDLS, CDR2 YYNGEE, per germline. Germline trimming cut 3 bases from V and 3 bases from J; bases unmatched to any gene: 5. The CDR3 is 15 residues long.

The chain employs TRBV5-1 and TRBJ2-1; 7 bases are shared with TRBD1. V lost 4 bases, J lost 7 bases, and 17 bases stayed unmatched. This CDR3 contains 17 residues. Germline values: CDR1 SGHRS, CDR2 YFSETQ. CDR3 residues: CASSRTRGFGERNEQFF. The CDR3 nucleotides are TGCGCCAGCAGCCGAACCAGGGGGTTCGGGGAGAGGAATGAGCAGTTCTTC.

This clone was seen only once. The genes are TRBV9 and TRBJ2-6; D unresolved. This CDR3 has 15 residues. Germline CDR1 and CDR2: SGDLS and YYNGEE. V was trimmed by 1 base and J by 2 bases, leaving 7 bases between them. The CDR3 reads CASSVRRAGANVLTF. The CDR3 region has the DNA TGTGCCAGCAGCGTACGACGGGCTGGGGCCAACGTCCTGACTTTC.

The rearrangement links TRBV3-1 (or the pseudogene TRBV3-2) to TRBJ1-2; no clear D gene. Germline assignment: CDR1 LGHDT and CDR2 YNNKEL (reference sequence). Trimming removed 3 bases at V and 0 bases at J, with 17 bases between. This CDR3 spans 17 amino acids. CDR3 coding DNA: TGTGCCAGCAGCCAGGTGGGCTCGGGATCAACTAACTATGGCTACACCTTC. This translates into CASSQVGSGSTNYGYTF.

The chain links TRBV7-2 to TRBJ2-7; 10 nucleotides match TRBD1. V lost 6 bases, J lost 0 bases, and 8 bases stayed unmatched. The V gene's germline CDR1 is SGHTA and CDR2 FQGNSA. The CDR3 sequence is 16 residues long. The CDR3 loop is CASRQPGTGVSYEQYF. The CDR3 nucleotides are TGTGCCAGCAGACAACCCGGGACAGGGGTCTCCTACGAGCAGTACTTC.

J is TRBJ1-1 and V is TRBV7-2; possible D gene TRBD1, 5 bases. Germline-derived CDR1 and CDR2 are SGHTA and FQGNSA. There are 16 residues in the CDR3. Trimming removed 2 bases at V and 3 bases at J, with 16 bases between. In DNA, the CDR3 is TGTGCCAGCAGCTTAAGGAGACAGAGCCTGGACACTGAAGCTTTCTTT. Translation: CASSLRRQSLDTEAFF.

The V gene is TRBV6-5, the J gene TRBJ1-2, with 9 bases fitting TRBD1. Germline V gene sequence: CDR1 MNHEY, CDR2 SVGAGI. CDR3 length: 15 amino acids. V gave up 8 bases and J gave up 5 bases; unmatched junction bases: 12. The DNA of the CDR3 is TGTGCCAGCCGGGACAGGGTGGATAGAAGATATGGCTACACCTTC. Encoded protein: CASRDRVDRRYGYTF.

The chain employs TRBV7-8 and TRBJ2-7; 7 bases map to TRBD1. Trimming took 1 base from V and 2 from J; bases not matched to a gene: 5. Germline V CDR1 and CDR2: SGHVS, FQNEAQ. The CDR3 has 15 amino acids. The chain's CDR3 is CASSLGGGLPYEQYF. In DNA, the CDR3 is TGTGCCAGCAGCTTAGGAGGGGGCTTGCCCTACGAGCAGTACTTC.

The chain couples TRBV20-1 to TRBJ2-1, with 8 bases aligning to TRBD2. V was clipped by 3 bases and J by 0 bases; unmatched bases: 4. The CDR3 has 15 amino acids. Germline values: CDR1 DFQATT, CDR2 SNEGSKA (reference sequence). This CDR3 is CSASSLAGSYNEQFF. The DNA of the CDR3 is TGCAGTGCTAGTTCCCTAGCGGGCTCCTACAATGAGCAGTTCTTC.

V and J are TRBV7-9 and TRBJ1-4, with D maybe TRBD1 (6 bases). Germline V gene lookup returns CDR1 SEHNR and CDR2 FQNEAQ (reference sequence). V was clipped by 4 bases and J by 6 bases, with 15 bases between them. The CDR3 covers 15 residues. The CDR3 DNA follows: TGTGCCAGCAGCTGGGCGGCAGGGGTTGATGAAAAACTGTTTTTT. Amino acids: CASSWAAGVDEKLFF. The full variable domain, in which reference TRBV7-9 and TRBJ1-4 provide the parts outside the CDR3, is DTGVSQNPRHKITKRGQNVTFRCDPISEHNRLYWYRQTLGQGPEFLTYFQNEAQLEKSRLLSDRFSAERPKGSFSTLEIQRTEQGDSAMYLCASSWAAGVDEKLFFGSGTQLSVL.

This chain joins TRBV7-2 and TRBJ1-6; 7 nucleotides line up with TRBD1. The CDR3 runs 15 residues. With 4 bases clipped from V and 6 bases from J, the junction kept 6 bases outside the gene matches. Germline V gene data show CDR1 as SGHTA and CDR2 as FQGNSA. The CDR3 region has the DNA TGTGCCAGCAGCTCGAGGACAGGCATTAATTCACCCCTCCACTTT. This encodes CASSSRTGINSPLHF. Supplemented by reference TRBV7-2 and TRBJ1-6, the full variable domain reads GAGVSQSPSNKVTEKGKDVELRCDPISGHTALYWYRQSLGQGLEFLIYFQGNSAPDKSGLPSDRFSAERTGGSVSTLTIQRTQQEDSAVYLCASSSRTGINSPLHFGNGTRLTVT.

CDR3 nucleotide sequence: TGCGCCAGCAGCCAAGAAAGAACAGGGTCTAACTATGGCTACACCTTC. Translation gives CASSQERTGSNYGYTF. The chain joins TRBV4-1 to TRBJ1-2; D might be TRBD1 (6 bases). The V gene lost 0 bases and the J gene lost 0 bases, with 11 bases spanning the gap. The CDR3 totals 16 residues. From germline, CDR1 is MGHRA and CDR2 YSYEKL.

This clone was seen only once. CDR3: CASNHRGMEQFF. The CDR3 bases are TGTGCCAGTAACCATAGGGGGATGGAGCAGTTCTTC. This chain connects TRBV19 to TRBJ2-1; possible D gene TRBD1, 6 bases. Germline CDR1 reads LNHDA; CDR2 reads SQIVND (reference sequence). Trimming took off 7 bases at V and 10 bases at J, with 14 bases between the two ends. This CDR3 region has 12 residues.

A single count supports this clone. The chain is built from TRBV28 and TRBJ2-5; the match to TRBD2 covers 8 bases. V shed 7 bases, J shed 4 bases, and the junction held 14 bases outside the gene matches. Germline V gene sequence: CDR1 MDHEN, CDR2 SYDVKM. This CDR3 is 16 amino acids long. DNA of the CDR3: TGTGCCAGCACCAAAGGGCGGGGGGCTCTATCAGAGACCCAGTACTTC. Its protein is CASTKGRGALSETQYF.

J is TRBJ2-3 and V is TRBV7-6; 8 bases agree with TRBD1. Germline V gives CDR1 SGHVS, CDR2 FNYEAQ. V lost 9 bases to trimming and J lost 5 bases; unmatched junction nucleotides: 7. The CDR3 runs 13 residues. The CDR3 nucleotides read TGTGCCAGTAGTCAGGGGGCAGGAGATACGCAGTATTTT. Its translation is CASSQGAGDTQYF.

This chain uses TRBV12-3 or TRBV12-4 with TRBJ2-2; 8 nucleotides align to TRBD1. The CDR3 spans 13 residues. V trimming: 10 bases; J trimming: 0 bases; junction bases outside the gene matches: 1. CDR3 sequence reads: CAIQGANTGELFF. The CDR3 DNA sequence: TGTGCCATACAGGGGGCGAACACCGGGGAGCTGTTTTTT.